This T cell receptor beta chain was found in a study of blood T cell repertoires in COVID-19. On the study more broadly: The study drew acute and convalescent COVID-19 samples from the United States, Italy and Spain. PBMCs, B-cell-depleted T cells, or T cells were the source of the cDNA or gDNA that made up the material.

CDR1 SGHVS and CDR2 FNYEAQ come from the germline V gene. The V and J ends lost 5 bases and 3 bases, in that order; junction bases with no gene match: 10. This CDR3 contains 15 residues. Original handling: Cell counts per sample came from amplifying reference gene primers. TCRdb's copy holds only in-frame clones and misses some; the assay was immunoSEQ multiplex PCR. V and J calls and clone size come straight from that table; D and trimming were deduced from the DNA. This repertoire shows about 74,000 clones, 78% found once; its top ten account for about a sixth. This rearrangement joins TRBV7-6 to TRBJ2-7; 7 bases map to TRBD1. The receptor comes from a human donor in a cohort sampled during active COVID-19. The sequencing sample was made of peripheral blood. The chain's CDR3 is CASSPTTGSGYEQYF. CDR3 bases: TGTGCCAGCAGCCCAACGACAGGGTCAGGCTACGAGCAGTACTTC.